The present T cell receptor beta chain was sequenced within a study of vaccination and CD4 T cells after COVID-19. Turning to the study itself: Overlapping peptides covering the spike proteins of SARS-CoV-2, HCoV-NL63, HCoV-OC43 and HCoV-229E were added to stimulate cells. Findings and limits, study-wide: Spike mono-reactivity applied to 304 of 307 vaccine-specific clones detected in convalescent patients.

Of note for this clonotype: Its target is not known.

Treatment of the sample: 10-day PBMC culture with coronavirus spike peptide pools or control peptides (ViraFEST assay). Antigen-specific T cell expansion with peptide pools preceded TCR sequencing in the ViraFEST approach. Each well held roughly 2 million PBMCs in IL-2 (about 10 IU/ml) medium with approximately 9.4 ug/ml peptide pools. V shed 4 bases, J shed 2 bases, and the junction held 6 bases outside the gene matches. Germline-derived CDR1 and CDR2 are SGHRS and YFSETQ. This CDR3 has 15 residues. Sequencing of the DNA from cultured CD4+ T cells was carried out with the Oncomine TCR Beta short-read assay. TCRdb re-called the PCR reads with MiXCR, one entry per CDR3 protein. The sample holds some 15,000 distinct CDR3 sequences, roughly 28% seen once.

The clonotype was recovered from a human donor with COVID-19. The V gene is TRBV5-1, the J gene TRBJ2-3; 8 bases line up with TRBD1. The sample consisted of cultured CD4+ T cells from blood. The CDR3 is CASSPGQVNTDTQYF. CDR3 DNA: TGCGCCAGCAGCCCGGGACAGGTTAACACAGATACGCAGTATTTT.